The 3 T cell receptor beta chains below all came from one sample that was sequenced in a study of technical replicates of blood from a handful of donors. Generated by immunoSEQ multiplex PCR, the TCRdb table keeps only in-frame clones and is missing some. The table includes 75,000 to 100,000 clones, about 95% detected once. The sequencing input was T cells isolated from PBMCs. These receptors were collected from a human donor in good health.

This sequence joins TRBV15 and TRBJ2-7; TRBD2 agrees at 7 bases. Germline-derived CDR1 and CDR2 are LNHNV and YYDKDF (reference sequence). The CDR3 extends over 13 amino acids. Trimming removed 11 bases from V and 0 bases from J; junction bases left unmatched: 7. CDR3 sequence: CASRTSASYEQYF. CDR3 bases: TGTGCCTCCCGCACTAGCGCCTCCTACGAGCAGTACTTC. The whole variable domain, filled in from reference TRBV15 and TRBJ2-7, reads DAMVIQNPRYQVTQFGKPVTLSCSQTLNHNVMYWYQQKSSQAPKLLFHYYDKDFNNEADTPDNFQSRRPNTSFCFLDIRSPGLGDTAMYLCASRTSASYEQYFGPGTRLTVT.

This clone was counted once. V gene TRBV5-5 combines with J gene TRBJ1-2, with no clear D. V lost 1 base to trimming and J lost 4 bases, with 11 bases between them. Germline CDR1 and CDR2: SGHKS and YYEKEE (reference sequence). CDR3 length equals 14 residues. CDR3 region: CASSLSTPTYGYTF. Here the CDR3 DNA reads TGTGCCAGCAGCTTGAGCACCCCTACCTATGGCTACACCTTC.

The gene calls are TRBV5-4 and TRBJ2-1, with D tentatively TRBD1 or TRBD2 (6 bases each). Trimming took 4 bases from V and 5 from J, leaving 13 bases between them. Germline assignment: CDR1 SGHNT and CDR2 YYREEE (reference sequence). This CDR3 spans 14 amino acids. The CDR3 loop reads CASSVGGSNNEQFF. The CDR3 DNA is TGTGCCAGCAGCGTGGGGGGCTCTAACAATGAGCAGTTCTTC. Drawing the rest from reference TRBV5-4 and TRBJ2-1, the complete variable domain is ETGVTQSPTHLIKTRGQQVTLRCSSQSGHNTVSWYQQALGQGPQFIFQYYREEENGRGNFPPRFSGLQFPNYSSELNVNALELDDSALYLCASSVGGSNNEQFFGPGTRLTVL.